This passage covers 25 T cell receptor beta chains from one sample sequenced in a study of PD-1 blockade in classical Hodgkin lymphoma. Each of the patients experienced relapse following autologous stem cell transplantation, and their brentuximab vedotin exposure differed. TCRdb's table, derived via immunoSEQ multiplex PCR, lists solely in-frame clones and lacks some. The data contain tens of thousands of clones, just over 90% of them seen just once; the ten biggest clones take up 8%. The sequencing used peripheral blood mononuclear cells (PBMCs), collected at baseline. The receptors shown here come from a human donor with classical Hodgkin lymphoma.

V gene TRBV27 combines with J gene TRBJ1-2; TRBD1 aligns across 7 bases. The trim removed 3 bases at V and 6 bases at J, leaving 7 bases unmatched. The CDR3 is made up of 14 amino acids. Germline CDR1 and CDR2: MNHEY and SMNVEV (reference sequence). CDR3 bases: TGTGCCAGCAGTTTGGAGACAGGGAGTAATGGCTACACCTTC. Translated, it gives CASSLETGSNGYTF.

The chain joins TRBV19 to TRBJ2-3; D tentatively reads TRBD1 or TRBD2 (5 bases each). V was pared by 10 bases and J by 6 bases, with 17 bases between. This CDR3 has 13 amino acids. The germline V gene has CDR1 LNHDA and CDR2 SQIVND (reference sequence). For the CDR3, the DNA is TGTGCCACTAGGGACCCTCCCGTGGATACGCAGTATTTT. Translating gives CATRDPPVDTQYF.

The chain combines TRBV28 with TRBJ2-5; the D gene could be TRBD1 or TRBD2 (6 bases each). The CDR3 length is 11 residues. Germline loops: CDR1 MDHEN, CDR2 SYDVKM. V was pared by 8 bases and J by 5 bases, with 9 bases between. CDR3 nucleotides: TGTGCCAGCTTAGGGGGGGAGACCCAGTACTTC. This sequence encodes CASLGGETQYF.

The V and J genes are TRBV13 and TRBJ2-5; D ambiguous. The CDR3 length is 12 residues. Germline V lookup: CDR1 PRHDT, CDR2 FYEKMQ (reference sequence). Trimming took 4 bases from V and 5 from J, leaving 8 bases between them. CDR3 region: CASSSSRETQYF. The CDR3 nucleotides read TGTGCCAGCAGCTCCTCCCGGGAGACCCAGTACTTC. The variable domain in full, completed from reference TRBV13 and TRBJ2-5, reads AAGVIQSPRHLIKEKRETATLKCYPIPRHDTVYWYQQGPGQDPQFLISFYEKMQSDKGSIPDRFSAQQFSDYHSELNMSSLELGDSALYFCASSSSRETQYFGPGTRLLVL.

This CDR3 is CASSQTGTVIANTEAFF. In DNA form, the CDR3 reads TGTGCCAGCAGCCAGACCGGGACAGTCATAGCGAACACTGAAGCTTTCTTT. V is TRBV4-2 and J is TRBJ1-1; 7 nucleotides align to TRBD1. Trimming at V came to 3 bases and at J to 1 base, leaving 11 bases not matched to a gene. CDR1 is LGHNA and CDR2 is YNFKEQ in the germline V gene. The CDR3 is 17 amino acids.

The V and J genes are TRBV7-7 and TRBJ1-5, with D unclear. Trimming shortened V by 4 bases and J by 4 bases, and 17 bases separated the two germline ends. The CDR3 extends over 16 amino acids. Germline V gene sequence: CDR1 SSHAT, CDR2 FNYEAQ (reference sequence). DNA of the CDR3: TGTGCCAGCAGCTCCGACCCCGGACTAATTAATCAGCCCCAGCATTTT. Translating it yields CASSSDPGLINQPQHF.

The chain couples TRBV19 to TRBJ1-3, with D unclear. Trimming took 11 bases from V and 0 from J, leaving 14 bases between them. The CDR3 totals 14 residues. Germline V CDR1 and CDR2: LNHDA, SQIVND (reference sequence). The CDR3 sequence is CACGPANSGNTIYF. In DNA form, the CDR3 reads TGTGCCTGCGGACCGGCCAACTCTGGAAACACCATATATTTT.

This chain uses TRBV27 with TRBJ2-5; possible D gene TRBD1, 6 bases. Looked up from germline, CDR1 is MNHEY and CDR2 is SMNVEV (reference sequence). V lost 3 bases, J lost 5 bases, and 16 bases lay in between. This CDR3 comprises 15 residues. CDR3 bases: TGTGCCAGCAGTTTTGAACAGGGTAGGGGGGAGACCCAGTACTTC. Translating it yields CASSFEQGRGETQYF.

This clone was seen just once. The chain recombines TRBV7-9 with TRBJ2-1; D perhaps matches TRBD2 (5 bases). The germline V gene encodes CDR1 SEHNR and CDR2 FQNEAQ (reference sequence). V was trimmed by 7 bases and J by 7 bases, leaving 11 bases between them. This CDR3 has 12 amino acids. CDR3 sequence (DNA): TGTGCCAGCACCTTCGGGGAGAATGAGCAGTTCTTC. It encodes CASTFGENEQFF.

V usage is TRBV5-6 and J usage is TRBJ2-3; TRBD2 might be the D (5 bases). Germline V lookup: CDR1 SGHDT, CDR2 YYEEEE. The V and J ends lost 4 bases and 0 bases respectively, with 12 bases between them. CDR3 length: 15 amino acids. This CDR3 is CASSRRRTSTDTQYF. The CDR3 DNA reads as TGTGCCAGCAGCCGCCGACGGACTAGCACAGATACGCAGTATTTT.

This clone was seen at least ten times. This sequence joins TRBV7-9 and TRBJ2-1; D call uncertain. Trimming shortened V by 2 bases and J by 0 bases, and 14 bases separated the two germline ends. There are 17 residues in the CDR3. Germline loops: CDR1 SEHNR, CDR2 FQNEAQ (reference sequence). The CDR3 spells CASSLRPVPSSYNEQFF. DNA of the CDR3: TGTGCCAGCAGCTTACGTCCGGTACCGAGCTCCTACAATGAGCAGTTCTTC.

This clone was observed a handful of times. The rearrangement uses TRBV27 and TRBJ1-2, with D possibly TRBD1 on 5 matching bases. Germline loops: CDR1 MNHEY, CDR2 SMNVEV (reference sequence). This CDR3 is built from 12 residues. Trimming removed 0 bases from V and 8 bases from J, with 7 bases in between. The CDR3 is CASSLSGDGYTF. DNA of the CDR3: TGTGCCAGCAGTTTATCAGGGGACGGCTACACCTTC.

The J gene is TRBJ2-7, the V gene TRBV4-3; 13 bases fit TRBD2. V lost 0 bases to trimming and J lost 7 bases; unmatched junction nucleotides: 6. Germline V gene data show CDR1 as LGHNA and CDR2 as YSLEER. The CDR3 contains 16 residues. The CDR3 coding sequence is TGCGCCAGCAGCCAAGATGGGACTAGCGGGACTGGGGAGCAGTACTTC. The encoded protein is CASSQDGTSGTGEQYF.

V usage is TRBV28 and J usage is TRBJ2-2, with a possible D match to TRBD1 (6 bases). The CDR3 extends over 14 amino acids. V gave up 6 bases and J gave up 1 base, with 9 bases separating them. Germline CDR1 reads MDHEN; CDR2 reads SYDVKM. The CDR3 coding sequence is TGTGCCAGCAGCCAGGGACAGAACACCGGGGAGCTGTTTTTT. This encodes CASSQGQNTGELFF.

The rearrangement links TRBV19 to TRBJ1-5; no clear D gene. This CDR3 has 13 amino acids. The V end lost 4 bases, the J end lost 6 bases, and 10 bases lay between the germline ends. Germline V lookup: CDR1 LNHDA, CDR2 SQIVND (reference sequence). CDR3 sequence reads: CASSTGVPQPQHF. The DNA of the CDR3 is TGTGCCAGTAGTACTGGGGTACCTCAGCCCCAGCATTTT.

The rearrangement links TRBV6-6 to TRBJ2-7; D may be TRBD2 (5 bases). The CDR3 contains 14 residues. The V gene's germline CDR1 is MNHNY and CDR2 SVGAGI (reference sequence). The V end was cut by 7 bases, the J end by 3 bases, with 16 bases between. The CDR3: CASMETGNNYEQYF. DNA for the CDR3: TGTGCCAGCATGGAAACCGGGAATAACTACGAGCAGTACTTC.

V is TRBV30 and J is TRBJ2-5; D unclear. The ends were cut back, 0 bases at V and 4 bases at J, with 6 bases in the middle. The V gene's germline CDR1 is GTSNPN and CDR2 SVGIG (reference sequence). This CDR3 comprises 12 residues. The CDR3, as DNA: TGTGCCTGGAGTGTTAGTGGAGAGACCCAGTACTTC. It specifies CAWSVSGETQYF.

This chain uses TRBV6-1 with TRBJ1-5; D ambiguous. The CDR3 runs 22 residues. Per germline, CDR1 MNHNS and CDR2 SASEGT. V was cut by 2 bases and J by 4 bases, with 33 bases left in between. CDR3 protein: CASSENPVVGLLSYPPNQPQHF. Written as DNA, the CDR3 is TGTGCCAGCAGTGAAAACCCCGTCGTAGGACTCCTATCGTACCCCCCAAATCAGCCCCAGCATTTT.

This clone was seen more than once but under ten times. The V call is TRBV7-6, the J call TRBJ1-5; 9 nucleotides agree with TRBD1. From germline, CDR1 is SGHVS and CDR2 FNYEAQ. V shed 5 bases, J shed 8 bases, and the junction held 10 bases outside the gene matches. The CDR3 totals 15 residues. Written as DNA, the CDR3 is TGTGCCAGCAGCCCTAACCCGGGACAGGGAAAGCCCCAGCATTTT. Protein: CASSPNPGQGKPQHF.

The CDR3 coding sequence is TGTGCCAGCAGTTACCTAGCGGGGCAGGATGAGCAGTTCTTC. Its protein is CASSYLAGQDEQFF. The rearrangement uses TRBV6-6 and TRBJ2-1; 9 bases are shared with TRBD2. The V and J ends lost 2 bases and 8 bases, in that order; junction bases with no gene match: 4. This CDR3 is 14 amino acids long. Germline-derived CDR1 and CDR2 are MNHNY and SVGAGI (reference sequence).

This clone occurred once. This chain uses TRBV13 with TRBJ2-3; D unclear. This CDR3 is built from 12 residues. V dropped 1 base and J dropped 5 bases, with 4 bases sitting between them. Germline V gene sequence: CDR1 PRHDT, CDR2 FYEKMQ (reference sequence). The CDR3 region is CASSLVKDTQYF. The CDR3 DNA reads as TGTGCCAGCAGCTTAGTTAAAGATACGCAGTATTTT.

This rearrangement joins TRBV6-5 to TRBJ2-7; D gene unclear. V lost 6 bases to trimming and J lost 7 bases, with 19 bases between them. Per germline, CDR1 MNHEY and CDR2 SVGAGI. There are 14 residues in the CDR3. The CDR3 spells CASSNESPAREQYF. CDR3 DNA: TGTGCCAGCAGCAACGAAAGCCCAGCGAGGGAGCAGTACTTC.

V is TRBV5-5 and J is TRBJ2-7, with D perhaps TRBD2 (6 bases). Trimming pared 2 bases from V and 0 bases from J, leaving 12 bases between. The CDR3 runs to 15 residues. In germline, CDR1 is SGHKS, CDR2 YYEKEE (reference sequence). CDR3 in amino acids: CASSFLGSGSYEQYF. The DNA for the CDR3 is TGTGCCAGCAGCTTCCTTGGTAGCGGCTCCTACGAGCAGTACTTC.

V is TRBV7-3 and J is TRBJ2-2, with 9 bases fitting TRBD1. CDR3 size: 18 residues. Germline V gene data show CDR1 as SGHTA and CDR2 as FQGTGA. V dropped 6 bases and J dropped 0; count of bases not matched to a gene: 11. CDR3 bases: TGTGCCAGCAGGCCGGCGGGACAGGGTCCCGCGAACACCGGGGAGCTGTTTTTT. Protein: CASRPAGQGPANTGELFF.

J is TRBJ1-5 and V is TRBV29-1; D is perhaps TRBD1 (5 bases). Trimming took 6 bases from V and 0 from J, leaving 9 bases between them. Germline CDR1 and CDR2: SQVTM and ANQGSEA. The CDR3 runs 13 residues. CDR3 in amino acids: CSVGTASNQPQHF. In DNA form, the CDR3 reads TGCAGCGTCGGGACTGCTAGCAATCAGCCCCAGCATTTT.